A single sample is the source of the 21 T cell receptor beta chains below, sequenced in a study of T cells in Graves' hyperthyroidism and ophthalmopathy. The source material, RNA transcripts, was used to amplify TCR beta CDR3 regions. The HTBI primer set drove a first-round RT-PCR of the TCR CDR3. One entry per CDR3 protein results from TCRdb running MiXCR on the multiplex PCR reads. The sample has hundreds of thousands of distinct CDR3 sequences; roughly 16% are singletons. Input material: blood. The receptors stem from a woman between 35 and 50 years old with Graves' ophthalmopathy.

The CDR3 sequence is CASSYSPSNTGELFF. CDR3 nucleotide sequence: TGTGCCAGCAGTTACTCGCCTTCGAACACCGGGGAGCTGTTTTTT. The rearrangement joins TRBV6-6 to TRBJ2-2; unclear D gene. V lost 0 bases, J lost 0 bases, and 5 bases lay in between. The CDR3 extends over 15 amino acids. Germline CDR1 reads MNHNY; CDR2 reads SVGAGI (reference sequence).

In this sample, this clonotype turned up many times. Possible read error: a much larger clone is one base away. The rearrangement links TRBV12-3 or TRBV12-4 to TRBJ1-1, with D unclear. The CDR3 covers 13 residues. CDR3: CASSEDGNTEVFF. CDR3 coding DNA: TGTGCCAGCAGTGAGGACGGGAACACTGAAGTTTTCTTT.

This clonotype was observed a handful of times. The chain employs TRBV28 and TRBJ2-3, with TRBD2 as a possible D gene (5 bases). V lost 6 bases, J lost 2 bases, and 15 bases lay in between. Per germline, CDR1 MDHEN and CDR2 SYDVKM. The CDR3 has 15 amino acids. This CDR3 is CASRGGPVTTDTQYF. The CDR3 coding sequence is TGTGCCAGCAGGGGCGGGCCGGTTACCACAGATACGCAGTATTTT.

This clonotype was observed many times. The DNA for the CDR3 is TGTGCCAGCAGCCAAGAAGGAGGACTTGAAGCTTTCTTT. Translating gives CASSQEGGLEAFF. The chain carries TRBV3-1 and TRBJ1-1; no definite D call. From germline, CDR1 is LGHDT and CDR2 YNNKEL (reference sequence). CDR3 size: 13 residues. V lost 0 bases and J lost 7, with 9 bases in between.

This clonotype was counted at least ten times. This rearrangement joins TRBV7-2 to TRBJ2-5, with unresolved D. The length of the CDR3 is 14 residues. CDR1 and CDR2 from the germline V gene are SGHTA and FQGNSA. V was cut by 2 bases and J by 6 bases, with 13 bases left in between. This CDR3 reads CASSLMKEKQTQYF. CDR3 nucleotides: TGTGCCAGCAGCTTAATGAAGGAAAAGCAGACCCAGTACTTC.

This clonotype has more than one count but fewer than ten. Here the CDR3 DNA reads TGTGCCAGCAGTGAAGCGAGATCGGGGGGAGAAGAGACCCAGTACTTC. Translation: CASSEARSGGEETQYF. The J gene is TRBJ2-5, the V gene TRBV6-1; 7 bases fit TRBD2. The CDR3 is 16 amino acids. CDR1 is MNHNS, CDR2 SASEGT, per germline. V was clipped by 0 bases and J by 3 bases; unmatched bases: 7.

The rearrangement links TRBV28 to TRBJ1-4; D call uncertain. Germline V gene data show CDR1 as MDHEN and CDR2 as SYDVKM. CDR3 length: 14 amino acids. Trimming removed 3 bases from V and 8 bases from J, with 13 bases in between. The CDR3 sequence is CASSFSISPEKLFF. The DNA for the CDR3 is TGTGCCAGCAGTTTCTCAATCTCCCCCGAAAAACTGTTTTTT.

Only a few counts were recorded for this clonotype. V gene TRBV11-2 combines with J gene TRBJ2-3, with D possibly TRBD2 on 6 matching bases. CDR1 and CDR2 (germline): SGHAT, FQNNGV. V shed 5 bases and J shed 1 base, with 13 bases lying between them. The CDR3 is 15 residues long. The CDR3 region is CASSLGRLGTDTQYF. CDR3 DNA sequence: TGTGCCAGCAGCCTCGGGAGACTAGGCACAGATACGCAGTATTTT. The entire variable domain, with the rest obtained from reference TRBV11-2 and TRBJ2-3, is as follows: EAGVAQSPRYKIIEKRQSVAFWCNPISGHATLYWYQQILGQGPKLLIQFQNNGVVDDSQLPKDRFSAERLKGVDSTLKIQPAKLEDSAVYLCASSLGRLGTDTQYFGPGTRLTVL.

This clonotype was observed many times. This chain joins TRBV11-1 and TRBJ2-6; no firm D call. V was clipped by 1 base and J by 2 bases, with 12 bases between them. Per germline, CDR1 SGHAT and CDR2 FQDESV (reference sequence). CDR3 length: 17 amino acids. CDR3 sequence reads: CASSLGAGLAGANVLTF. The CDR3 DNA reads TGTGCCAGCAGCTTAGGTGCAGGTCTGGCTGGGGCCAACGTCCTGACTTTC.

This clonotype was counted ten times or more. The chain couples TRBV3-1 to TRBJ2-7, with 7 nucleotides matching TRBD1. The germline CDR1 and CDR2 sequences are LGHDT and YNNKEL (reference sequence). The CDR3 has 16 residues. V gave up 1 base and J gave up 2 bases; unmatched junction bases: 8. Here the CDR3 DNA reads TGTGCCAGCAGCCAAGTTCCGGGACAGAGCCCCTACGAGCAGTACTTC. The encoded protein is CASSQVPGQSPYEQYF.

This clonotype appeared many times. CDR3 sequence (DNA): TGTGCCAGCAGTCCTCGAGGAGCGGGAGGGCCTGGCAATGAGCAGTTCTTC. This codes for CASSPRGAGGPGNEQFF. The rearrangement links TRBV12-3 or TRBV12-4 to TRBJ2-1; 10 positions agree with TRBD2. The CDR3 length is 17 residues. V lost 5 bases and J lost 6; bases outside the gene matches: 13.

This clonotype has only one observation. The gene calls are TRBV7-2 and TRBJ1-1; tentative D call: TRBD1 (6 bases). Per germline, CDR1 SGHTA and CDR2 FQGNSA. The CDR3 has 14 amino acids. V was cut by 4 bases and J by 4 bases, with 13 bases left in between. The DNA for the CDR3 is TGTGCCAGCAGCTCACAGGGTGGGGTCACTGAAGCTTTCTTT. Its protein is CASSSQGGVTEAFF.

The table lists this clonotype with many counts. CDR3 residues: CASSFARSSGRNEQFF. CDR3 nucleotides: TGTGCCAGCAGCTTCGCGCGGAGTAGCGGGCGAAATGAGCAGTTCTTC. The chain carries TRBV7-2 and TRBJ2-1; 7 bases fit TRBD2. The V gene's germline CDR1 is SGHTA and CDR2 FQGNSA. Trimming removed 3 bases from V and 7 bases from J; junction bases left unmatched: 12. The CDR3 contains 16 residues.

In its sample, this clonotype was seen many times. The CDR3 coding sequence is TGTGCCAGCAGCTTAGCCCCTGGGACAGGGCTACTAGCGGTCTCCTACGAGCAGTACTTC. It specifies CASSLAPGTGLLAVSYEQYF. The chain couples TRBV11-2 to TRBJ2-7; a weak D match, TRBD1 (9 bases). Per the germline V gene, CDR1 is SGHAT and CDR2 is FQNNGV. The V gene lost 1 base and the J gene lost 0 bases, with 25 bases spanning the gap. The length of the CDR3 is 20 residues.

At least ten counts were recorded for this clonotype. The genes are TRBV3-1 and TRBJ2-2, with 8 bases fitting TRBD1. Germline assignment: CDR1 LGHDT and CDR2 YNNKEL (reference sequence). V shed 4 bases and J 4 bases; nucleotides not matched to a gene: 2. The CDR3 has 14 residues. The CDR3 is CASSRQGRTGELFF. The CDR3 DNA reads TGTGCCAGCAGCCGACAGGGGCGCACCGGGGAGCTGTTTTTT.

This clonotype was counted many times. The chain has TRBV5-1 and TRBJ2-3; 8 bases fit TRBD2. The V gene end was trimmed by 4 bases and the J gene end by 0 bases; junction bases not matched to a gene: 7. The CDR3 spans 16 residues. Germline-derived CDR1 and CDR2 are SGHRS and YFSETQ. For the CDR3, the DNA is TGCGCCAGCAGCCCCGGGGGGGGGGCTAGCACAGATACGCAGTATTTT. Translation: CASSPGGGASTDTQYF.

This clonotype was picked up many times. The chain has TRBV30 and TRBJ1-1; no reliable D call. The V end was cut by 6 bases, the J end by 1 base, with 12 bases between. The CDR3 is made up of 13 amino acids. CDR1 is GTSNPN and CDR2 is SVGIG in the germline V gene (reference sequence). CDR3: CACPGKENTEAFF. The CDR3 coding sequence is TGTGCCTGCCCGGGAAAAGAGAACACTGAAGCTTTCTTT.

This clonotype has a count of ten or more. The chain has TRBV5-1 and TRBJ1-1; D is unresolved. Trimming cost V 1 base and J 7 bases, with 14 bases left between them. Germline-derived CDR1 and CDR2 are SGHRS and YFSETQ. CDR3 length equals 14 residues. The CDR3 DNA reads TGCGCCAGCAGCTTGAGCCAGGTTAAGGGTGAAGCTTTCTTT. Translating gives CASSLSQVKGEAFF. Full variable domain (remainder filled in from reference TRBV5-1 and TRBJ1-1): KAGVTQTPRYLIKTRGQQVTLSCSPISGHRSVSWYQQTPGQGLQFLFEYFSETQRNKGNFPGRFSGRQFSNSRSEMNVSTLELGDSALYLCASSLSQVKGEAFFGQGTRLTVV.

The V call is TRBV27, the J call TRBJ2-5; 12 bases are shared with TRBD2. CDR1 MNHEY and CDR2 SMNVEV come from the germline V gene (reference sequence). This CDR3 has 17 residues. The junction had 7 bases not matched to a gene; V was cut back by 0 bases and J by 5 bases. CDR3: CASSLSGLAGGQETQYF. CDR3 sequence (DNA): TGTGCCAGCAGTTTATCGGGGCTAGCGGGGGGGCAGGAGACCCAGTACTTC.

The chain has TRBV29-1 and TRBJ1-1; D ambiguous. The CDR3 runs to 11 residues. In germline, CDR1 is SQVTM, CDR2 ANQGSEA. The V gene lost 5 bases and the J gene lost 3 bases, with 7 bases spanning the gap. As DNA, the CDR3 is TGCAGCGTTTACCAGTACACTGAAGCTTTCTTT. It is translated as CSVYQYTEAFF.

This clonotype has ten or more counts. V usage is TRBV2 and J usage is TRBJ2-1; 11 bases are a match to TRBD1. The ends lost 6 bases at V and 8 bases at J; junction bases unmatched: 6. Germline V lookup: CDR1 SNHLY, CDR2 FYNNEI. This CDR3 spans 14 amino acids. For the CDR3, the DNA is TGTGCCAGCAGCCCGGACAGGGGGCAGTATGAGCAGTTCTTC. Protein product: CASSPDRGQYEQFF.